A single sample is the source of the 10 T cell receptor beta chains below, sequenced in a study of regulatory T cells in long-lasting Graves disease. Specified time point: persistent/refractory GD, antithyroid drugs over 5 years with positive TRAb. Generation of the TCR library employed RNA extracted from PBMCs. With iRepertoire HTBI primers and Arm-PCR of CDR3 regions, TCR beta libraries were built. TCRdb passed the multiplex PCR reads through MiXCR, listing each CDR3 protein once. The table lists roughly 500,000 distinct CDR3 sequences, roughly 21% of them singletons, with about 7% in the top ten. The sample in question was peripheral blood mononuclear cells (PBMCs), obtained when the disease was refractory, from a patient treated with antithyroid drugs. The receptors shown here come from a female donor with Graves disease.

This clonotype was seen ten or more times. This rearrangement joins TRBV12-3 or TRBV12-4 to TRBJ2-2; D call uncertain. Trimming shortened V by 3 bases and J by 8 bases, and 10 bases separated the two germline ends. This CDR3 has 13 residues. CDR3 DNA sequence: TGTGCCAGCAGTTTGTCGCCTCCTGGGGAGCTGTTTTTT. Translation gives CASSLSPPGELFF.

This clonotype was seen a few times. This chain links TRBV6-2 or TRBV6-3 with TRBJ2-2; 10 positions agree with TRBD2. The length of the CDR3 is 15 residues. Germline lookup yields CDR1 MNHEY and CDR2 SVGEGT. V gave up 6 bases and J gave up 4 bases; unmatched junction bases: 5. The CDR3 DNA reads as TGTGCCAGCAGAACTAGCGGGGCAATCACCGGGGAGCTGTTTTTT. It specifies CASRTSGAITGELFF.

This clonotype was counted ten times or more. This chain uses TRBV2 with TRBJ1-5; D gene unclear. V was trimmed by 8 bases and J by 1 base, leaving 6 bases between them. This CDR3 has 12 residues. Per germline, CDR1 SNHLY and CDR2 FYNNEI. The CDR3 coding sequence is TGTGCCAGCGGCGGAAGCAATCAGCCCCAGCATTTT. Its translation: CASGGSNQPQHF. Drawing the rest from reference TRBV2 and TRBJ1-5, the complete variable domain is EPEVTQTPSHQVTQMGQEVILRCVPISNHLYFYWYRQILGQKVEFLVSFYNNEISEKSEIFDDQFSVERPDGSNFTLKIRSTKLEDSAMYFCASGGSNQPQHFGDGTRLSIL.

In this sample, this clonotype turned up a few times. Being one base from a much bigger clone, this may be a read error. The chain has TRBV2 and TRBJ1-6; D might be TRBD1 (5 bases). The CDR3 totals 14 residues. The V gene's germline CDR1 is SNHLY and CDR2 FYNNEI. V shed 5 bases and J shed 10 bases, with 15 bases lying between them. The CDR3 sequence is CASSPGRGVSPLHF. CDR3 DNA: TGTGCCAGCAGTCCGGGACGGGGGGTCTCACCCCTCCACTTT. Full variable domain (remainder filled in from reference TRBV2 and TRBJ1-6): EPEVTQTPSHQVTQMGQEVILRCVPISNHLYFYWYRQILGQKVEFLVSFYNNEISEKSEIFDDQFSVERPDGSNFTLKIRSTKLEDSAMYFCASSPGRGVSPLHFGNGTRLTVT.

In the case of this clonotype: Sequence at one end of the junction differs from germline and may be a read error. CDR3 DNA: TGTGCCAGCAGCGTAGAAGACGGGACTCCACCCGATTTT. Residues: CASSVEDGTPPDF. The chain couples TRBV12-3 or TRBV12-4 to TRBJ2-3; tentative D call: TRBD2 (6 bases). The CDR3 runs to 13 residues.

The V gene is TRBV25-1, the J gene TRBJ2-4, with 7 nucleotides matching TRBD1. J gave up 2 bases and V 4 bases, and 20 bases lay outside the gene matches. This CDR3 has 20 residues. The V gene's germline CDR1 is MGHDK and CDR2 SYGVNS. CDR3 sequence reads: CASSGPRQGTPPSTKNIQYF. The CDR3 DNA sequence: TGTGCCAGCAGTGGTCCTAGACAGGGCACCCCACCCTCCACCAAAAACATTCAGTACTTC.

J is TRBJ1-1 and V is TRBV9, with a weak D call TRBD1 (5 bases). The germline CDR1 and CDR2 sequences are SGDLS and YYNGEE. The length of the CDR3 is 16 residues. With 3 bases removed from V and 5 bases from J, the gap between germline ends came to 20 bases. The CDR3 sequence is CASSETGTFKDTEAFF. CDR3 nucleotides: TGTGCCAGCAGCGAAACCGGGACTTTTAAGGATACTGAAGCTTTCTTT.

This clonotype showed up just a few times. This rearrangement joins TRBV6-1 to TRBJ1-2; D remains unclear. The CDR3 spans 13 residues. Germline CDR1 is MNHNS and CDR2 is SASEGT. With 5 bases removed from V and 6 bases from J, the gap between germline ends came to 13 bases. The CDR3 reads CASSRLVIDGYTF. The CDR3 DNA reads as TGTGCCAGCAGTCGATTGGTGATTGATGGCTACACCTTC.

The V and J genes are TRBV20-1 and TRBJ1-1, with 7 bases matching TRBD1. Unmatched junction bases numbered 14, after V lost 6 bases and J lost 4 bases. This CDR3 is 15 amino acids long. Germline-derived CDR1 and CDR2 are DFQATT and SNEGSKA (reference sequence). The CDR3 spells CSAGGDQQGSTEAFF. The CDR3 region has the DNA TGCAGTGCGGGGGGGGACCAACAGGGGAGCACTGAAGCTTTCTTT.

This chain connects TRBV7-2 to TRBJ2-7; 12 bases match TRBD1. The J segment lost 2 bases and the V segment lost 4 bases, leaving 3 bases of the junction unmatched. Germline CDR1 SGHTA, CDR2 FQGNSA. CDR3 length equals 15 residues. The CDR3 nucleotides read TGTGCCAGCAGCTCCCGGGACAGGGGGCCCTACGAGCAGTACTTC. Amino acid sequence: CASSSRDRGPYEQYF.